This T cell receptor beta chain was captured in a study of sequential checkpoint blockade in melanoma. Study overall: First-line arms were nivolumab then ipilimumab, or the reverse, randomized 1:1. Each arm's sequence ended with maintenance nivolumab.

The treatment denotes: randomized to nivolumab then ipilimumab (arm A) or the reverse (arm B). None of the patients previously received DNA-damaging chemotherapy. This table comes from immunoSEQ multiplex PCR, and its TCRdb copy is limited to in-frame clones, with some not included. The data contain 25,000 to 30,000 clones, 60% to 85% of them seen just once; the ten biggest clones take up about an eighth. The CDR3 covers 15 residues. Trimming removed 2 bases from V and 4 bases from J, with 12 bases in between. CDR1 is MDHEN, CDR2 SYDVKM, per germline. This chain uses TRBV28 with TRBJ1-3; tentatively, D is TRBD1 (5 bases). The sequencing here drew on CD8+ T cells sorted from blood (inferred from file names), taken from a patient given nivolumab and ipilimumab in sequence. This TCR was recovered from a human donor with melanoma. The CDR3 coding sequence is TGTGCCAGCAGTTTAAGTCAGGGAAGAGGAAACACCATATATTTT. This sequence encodes CASSLSQGRGNTIYF.